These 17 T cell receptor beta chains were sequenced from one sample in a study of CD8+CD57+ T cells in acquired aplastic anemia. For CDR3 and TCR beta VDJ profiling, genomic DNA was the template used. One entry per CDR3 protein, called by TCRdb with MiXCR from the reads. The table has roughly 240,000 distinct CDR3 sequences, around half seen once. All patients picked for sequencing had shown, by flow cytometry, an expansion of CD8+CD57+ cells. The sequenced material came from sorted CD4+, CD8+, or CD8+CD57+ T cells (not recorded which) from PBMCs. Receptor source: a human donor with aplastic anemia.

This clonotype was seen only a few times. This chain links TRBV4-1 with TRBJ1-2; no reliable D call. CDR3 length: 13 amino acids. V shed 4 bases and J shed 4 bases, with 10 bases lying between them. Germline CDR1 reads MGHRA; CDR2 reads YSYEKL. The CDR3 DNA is TGCGCCAGCAGCCCGTGGCAGTCCTATGGCTACACCTTC. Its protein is CASSPWQSYGYTF.

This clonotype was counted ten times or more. CDR3 bases: TGTGCCAGCAGTCTAACCGGGACAGGGGGAGACGAGCAGTACTTC. Residues: CASSLTGTGGDEQYF. This sequence joins TRBV4-2 and TRBJ2-7, with TRBD1 matching 11 bases. This CDR3 region has 15 residues. CDR1 is LGHNA, CDR2 YNFKEQ, per germline. Trimming at V came to 6 bases and at J to 5 bases, leaving 9 bases not matched to a gene.

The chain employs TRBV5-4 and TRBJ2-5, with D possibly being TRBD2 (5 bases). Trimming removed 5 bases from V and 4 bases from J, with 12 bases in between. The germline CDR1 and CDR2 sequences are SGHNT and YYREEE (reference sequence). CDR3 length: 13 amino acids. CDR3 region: CASSPSNLETQYF. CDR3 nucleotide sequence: TGTGCCAGCAGTCCTAGCAATTTAGAGACCCAGTACTTC.

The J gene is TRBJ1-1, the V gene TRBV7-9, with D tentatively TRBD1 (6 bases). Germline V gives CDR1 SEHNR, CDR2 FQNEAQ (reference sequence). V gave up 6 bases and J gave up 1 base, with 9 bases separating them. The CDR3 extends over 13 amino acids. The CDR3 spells CASRMDRNTEAFF. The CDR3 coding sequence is TGTGCCAGCAGGATGGACAGGAACACTGAAGCTTTCTTT.

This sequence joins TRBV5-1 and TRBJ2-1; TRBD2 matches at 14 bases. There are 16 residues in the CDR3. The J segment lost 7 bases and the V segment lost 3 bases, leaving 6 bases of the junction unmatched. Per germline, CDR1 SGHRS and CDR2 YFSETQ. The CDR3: CASSSPGTSGGNEQFF. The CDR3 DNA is TGCGCCAGCAGCTCGCCCGGGACTAGCGGGGGTAATGAGCAGTTCTTC.

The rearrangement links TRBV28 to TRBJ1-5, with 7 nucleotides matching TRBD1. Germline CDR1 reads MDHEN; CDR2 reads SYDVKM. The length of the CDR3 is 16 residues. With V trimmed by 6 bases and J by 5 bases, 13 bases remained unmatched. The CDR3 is CASRPGGDGIDQPQHF. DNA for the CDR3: TGTGCCAGCAGGCCAGGGGGGGACGGTATTGATCAGCCCCAGCATTTT.

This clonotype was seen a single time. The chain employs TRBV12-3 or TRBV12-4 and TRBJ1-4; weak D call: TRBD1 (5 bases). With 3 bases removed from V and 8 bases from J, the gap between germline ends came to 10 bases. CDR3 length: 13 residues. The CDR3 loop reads CASSFYRQEKLFF. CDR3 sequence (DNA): TGTGCCAGCAGTTTCTACAGGCAGGAAAAACTGTTTTTT.

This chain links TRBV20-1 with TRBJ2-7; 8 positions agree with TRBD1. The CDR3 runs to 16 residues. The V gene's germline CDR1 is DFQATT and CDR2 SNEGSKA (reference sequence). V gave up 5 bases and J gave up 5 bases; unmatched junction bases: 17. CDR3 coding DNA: TGCAGTGCTCTAGAGCTAGGTCAGGGGGCCAACGACGAGCAGTACTTC. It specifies CSALELGQGANDEQYF.

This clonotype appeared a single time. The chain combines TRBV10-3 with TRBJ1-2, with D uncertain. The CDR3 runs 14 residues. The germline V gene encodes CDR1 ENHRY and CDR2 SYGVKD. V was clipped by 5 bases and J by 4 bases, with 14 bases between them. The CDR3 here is CAISPAGTRYGYTF. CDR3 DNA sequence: TGTGCCATCAGTCCGGCGGGAACTCGCTATGGCTACACCTTC.

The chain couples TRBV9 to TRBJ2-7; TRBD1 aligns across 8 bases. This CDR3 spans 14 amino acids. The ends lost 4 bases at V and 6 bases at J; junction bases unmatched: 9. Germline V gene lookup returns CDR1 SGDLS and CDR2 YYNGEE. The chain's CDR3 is CASSQRTGSREQYF. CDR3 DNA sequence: TGTGCCAGCAGCCAGCGGACAGGGTCGCGCGAGCAGTACTTC.

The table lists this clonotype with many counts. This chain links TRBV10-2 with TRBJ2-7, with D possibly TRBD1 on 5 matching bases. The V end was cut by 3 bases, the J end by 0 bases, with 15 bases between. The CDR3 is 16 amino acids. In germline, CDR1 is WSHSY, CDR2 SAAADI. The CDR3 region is CASSDLPLQASYEQYF. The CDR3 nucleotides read TGCGCCAGCAGTGACCTCCCGCTACAGGCCTCCTACGAGCAGTACTTC.

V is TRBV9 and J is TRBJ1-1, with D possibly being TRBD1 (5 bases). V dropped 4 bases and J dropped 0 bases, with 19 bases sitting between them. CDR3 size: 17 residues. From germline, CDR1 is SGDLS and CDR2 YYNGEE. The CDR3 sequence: CASSLGSNVGVNTEAFF. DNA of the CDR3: TGTGCCAGCAGCTTAGGATCAAATGTAGGGGTGAACACTGAAGCTTTCTTT.

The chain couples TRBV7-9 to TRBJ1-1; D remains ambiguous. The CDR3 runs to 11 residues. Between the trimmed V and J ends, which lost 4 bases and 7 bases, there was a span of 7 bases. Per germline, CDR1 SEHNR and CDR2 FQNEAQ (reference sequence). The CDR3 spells CASSSALEAFF. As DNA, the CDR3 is TGTGCCAGCAGCTCAGCGCTTGAAGCTTTCTTT.

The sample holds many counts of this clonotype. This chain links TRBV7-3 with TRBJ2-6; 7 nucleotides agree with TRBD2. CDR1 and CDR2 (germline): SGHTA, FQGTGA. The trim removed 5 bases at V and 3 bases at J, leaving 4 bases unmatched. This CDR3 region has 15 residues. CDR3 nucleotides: TGTGCCAGCAGCACCGCTAGCGGTGGGGCCAACGTCCTGACTTTC. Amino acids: CASSTASGGANVLTF.

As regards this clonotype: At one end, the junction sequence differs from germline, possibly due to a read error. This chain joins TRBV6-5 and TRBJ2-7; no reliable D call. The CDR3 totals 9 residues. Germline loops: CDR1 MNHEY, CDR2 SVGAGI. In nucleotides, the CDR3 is TGTGCCAGCAGTTACGGGCAGTACTTC. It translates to CASSYGQYF.

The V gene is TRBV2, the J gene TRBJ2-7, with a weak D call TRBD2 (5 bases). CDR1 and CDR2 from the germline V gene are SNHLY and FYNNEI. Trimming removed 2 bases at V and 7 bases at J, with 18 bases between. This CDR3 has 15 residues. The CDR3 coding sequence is TGTGCCAGCAGTGAAAATTGGGTCAGGACGGGAGAGCAGTACTTC. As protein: CASSENWVRTGEQYF.

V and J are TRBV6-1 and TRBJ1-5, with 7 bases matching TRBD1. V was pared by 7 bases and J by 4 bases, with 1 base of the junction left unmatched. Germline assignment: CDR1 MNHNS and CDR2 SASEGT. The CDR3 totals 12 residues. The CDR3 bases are TGTGCCAGCACGACAGGGAATCAGCCCCAGCATTTT. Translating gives CASTTGNQPQHF.